These 32 T cell receptor beta chains were sequenced from one sample in a study of blood T cells in healthy people across ages. The authors ran a second PCR of about 6 to 11 cycles using a sample-barcoded 5' primer and a J-beta primer mix. From the 5' RACE reads, TCRdb called clonotypes with MiXCR, one entry per CDR3 protein. The sample carries 1 million to 1.2 million distinct CDR3 sequences, around two fifths recorded once. Sequenced sample: blood. These receptors came from a man aged 18-30 years in good health.

This clonotype was counted a few times. The gene calls are TRBV6-5 and TRBJ1-4; D might be TRBD1 (6 bases). V was shortened by 0 bases and J by 0 bases, with 11 bases between the two germline ends. The CDR3 has 17 residues. Germline V gene lookup returns CDR1 MNHEY and CDR2 SVGAGI. The CDR3 is CASSYSTGIATNEKLFF. CDR3 sequence (DNA): TGTGCCAGCAGTTACTCGACAGGCATTGCAACTAATGAAAAACTGTTTTTT.

The chain joins TRBV4-3 to TRBJ1-2; perhaps TRBD1 as D (6 bases). Germline V gene data show CDR1 as LGHNA and CDR2 as YSLEER. This CDR3 region has 15 residues. V shed 4 bases and J shed 4 bases, with 16 bases lying between them. The DNA of the CDR3 is TGCGCCAGCAGCCCACGACAGGCCTCCAGCTATGGCTACACCTTC. The encoded protein is CASSPRQASSYGYTF.

The chain has TRBV5-6 and TRBJ2-6; tentatively, D is TRBD1 or TRBD2 (5 bases each). The length of the CDR3 is 19 residues. CDR1 is SGHDT and CDR2 is YYEEEE in the germline V gene. V shed 2 bases and J shed 0 bases, with 18 bases lying between them. The CDR3 reads CASSFGVRDVRSGANVLTF. CDR3 coding DNA: TGTGCCAGCAGCTTTGGGGTCCGGGACGTCCGCTCTGGGGCCAACGTCCTGACTTTC.

The V call is TRBV5-6, the J call TRBJ2-1, with TRBD1 matching over 8 bases. The germline V gene encodes CDR1 SGHDT and CDR2 YYEEEE. The V and J ends lost 5 bases and 7 bases, in that order; junction bases with no gene match: 5. The CDR3 has 13 amino acids. CDR3 DNA sequence: TGTGCCAGCAGTCGGACAGGGTTGAATGAGCAGTTCTTC. Protein product: CASSRTGLNEQFF. Full variable domain (remainder filled in from reference TRBV5-6 and TRBJ2-1): DAGVTQSPTHLIKTRGQQVTLRCSPKSGHDTVSWYQQALGQGPQFIFQYYEEEERQRGNFPDRFSGHQFPNYSSELNVNALLLGDSALYLCASSRTGLNEQFFGPGTRLTVL.

This clonotype was seen only once. At one of its ends the junction is not consistent with the germline gene, which may arise from a read error. The chain links TRBV6-6 to TRBJ1-1, with TRBD1 as a possible D gene (6 bases). CDR3 length: 15 residues. From germline, CDR1 is MNHNY and CDR2 SVGAGI (reference sequence). CDR3 DNA sequence: TGTGCCAGCAGTTACTTGGGACACATGAACACCGAAGCTTTCTTT. It yields the protein CASSYLGHMNTEAFF.

The chain couples TRBV7-8 to TRBJ2-1; 11 bases are shared with TRBD2. J lost 4 bases, V lost 6 bases, and 8 bases had no gene match. This CDR3 contains 16 residues. Germline V gene sequence: CDR1 SGHVS, CDR2 FQNEAQ. The CDR3 sequence is CASSPLAGGYYNEQFF. In DNA form, the CDR3 reads TGTGCCAGCAGTCCTCTAGCGGGGGGATATTACAATGAGCAGTTCTTC.

CDR3 residues: CASSYPGQGDGDTQYF. The CDR3 bases are TGTGCCAGCAGTTACCCCGGCCAGGGGGATGGAGATACGCAGTATTTT. The chain is built from TRBV6-6 and TRBJ2-3; 7 nucleotides match TRBD1. The CDR3 loop spans 16 amino acids. From germline, CDR1 is MNHNY and CDR2 SVGAGI (reference sequence). Losses at the gene ends were 2 bases for V and 5 bases for J; bases not matched to a gene: 10.

This chain joins TRBV6-1 and TRBJ1-2, with D perhaps matching TRBD1 (5 bases). Trimming left V 0 bases short and J 4 bases short, with 15 bases between. Germline-derived CDR1 and CDR2 are MNHNS and SASEGT. The length of the CDR3 is 16 residues. The CDR3, as DNA: TGTGCCAGCAGTGAAGCGCGGGGGGTTCTACCCTATGGCTACACCTTC. This encodes CASSEARGVLPYGYTF.

The chain uses TRBV11-2 and TRBJ1-4; D is possibly TRBD1 (5 bases). V was shortened by 0 bases and J by 10 bases, with 12 bases between the two germline ends. The CDR3 extends over 14 amino acids. CDR1 and CDR2 from the germline V gene are SGHAT and FQNNGV. This CDR3 is CASSLEGPTPKLFF. In DNA, the CDR3 is TGTGCCAGCAGCTTAGAGGGGCCTACCCCAAAACTGTTTTTT.

The CDR3 DNA sequence: TGTGCCAGCAGCTTATCTTCAGGGAATCAGCCCCAGCATTTT. Its translation: CASSLSSGNQPQHF. The rearrangement links TRBV7-8 to TRBJ1-5; D is perhaps TRBD1 (5 bases). Deletions cut 2 bases from V and 4 bases from J, with 9 bases between. Germline loops: CDR1 SGHVS, CDR2 FQNEAQ. This CDR3 is built from 14 residues. Drawing the rest from reference TRBV7-8 and TRBJ1-5, the complete variable domain is GAGVSQSPRYKVAKRGQDVALRCDPISGHVSLFWYQQALGQGPEFLTYFQNEAQLDKSGLPSDRFFAERPEGSVSTLKIQRTQQEDSAVYLCASSLSSGNQPQHFGDGTRLSIL.

The rearrangement links TRBV4-1 to TRBJ2-3; no definite D call. There are 16 residues in the CDR3. The germline V and J ends were trimmed by 3 bases and 4 bases, with 17 bases remaining between them. Germline V gives CDR1 MGHRA, CDR2 YSYEKL. The CDR3 bases are TGCGCCAGCAGCCACCCGTCCCGGTTGAGCCCAGATACGCAGTATTTT. Its translation: CASSHPSRLSPDTQYF.

This chain connects TRBV7-2 to TRBJ2-1, with TRBD2 matching 7 bases. The CDR3 is 16 residues long. V dropped 4 bases and J dropped 5; count of bases not matched to a gene: 11. Germline CDR1 is SGHTA and CDR2 is FQGNSA. CDR3 bases: TGTGCCAGCAGCTCCCGACGACTAGCTATCAACAATGAGCAGTTCTTC. This gives the protein CASSSRRLAINNEQFF.

This clonotype was counted a few times. This sequence joins TRBV3-1 and TRBJ1-4, with a possible D match to TRBD1 (5 bases). Germline V gene sequence: CDR1 LGHDT, CDR2 YNNKEL (reference sequence). V gave up 6 bases and J gave up 0 bases, with 11 bases separating them. The CDR3 consists of 15 residues. CDR3: CASRRRGATNEKLFF. As DNA, the CDR3 is TGTGCCAGCAGACGACGAGGGGCAACTAATGAAAAACTGTTTTTT.

This clonotype was picked up a small number of times. V and J are TRBV27 and TRBJ1-2; possibly TRBD1 for D (5 bases). Per the germline V gene, CDR1 is MNHEY and CDR2 is SMNVEV (reference sequence). The CDR3 spans 15 residues. The V gene lost 6 bases and the J gene lost 2 bases, with 16 bases spanning the gap. The CDR3 protein is CASSLGMGRNYGYTF. CDR3 DNA sequence: TGTGCCAGCAGCCTAGGGATGGGACGGAACTATGGCTACACCTTC.

This clonotype was detected a few times. The junction and the germline gene differ at one end; a read error may be behind it. The chain carries TRBV4-2 and TRBJ2-3; 8 nucleotides line up with TRBD1. The CDR3 consists of 16 residues. Germline CDR1 is LGHNA and CDR2 is YNFKEQ. CDR3 DNA: TGTGCCAGCAGCCCGCGGACCGGGACAGGCACAGATAAGCAGTATTTT. This translates into CASSPRTGTGTDKQYF.

The V and J genes are TRBV29-1 and TRBJ2-1; unclear D gene. The CDR3 runs to 13 residues. Deletions cut 7 bases from V and 4 bases from J, with 14 bases between. Germline V CDR1 and CDR2: SQVTM, ANQGSEA. The CDR3 is CSGAHLGYNEQFF. Written as DNA, the CDR3 is TGCAGCGGAGCCCACCTGGGGTACAATGAGCAGTTCTTC.

J is TRBJ2-1 and V is TRBV11-2; D gene ambiguous. The CDR3 spans 13 residues. Germline V gene sequence: CDR1 SGHAT, CDR2 FQNNGV. Trimming removed 0 bases from V and 8 bases from J, with 8 bases in between. CDR3 nucleotides: TGTGCCAGCAGCTTAGAGTACGGCGATGAGCAGTTCTTC. Amino acid sequence: CASSLEYGDEQFF.

For this clonotype: One base away lies a much larger clone, so this may be a sequencing read error. The chain has TRBV29-1 and TRBJ2-7; D unresolved. The DNA end is a closer match to TRBJ2-5, so the J assignment may be wrong. CDR1 and CDR2 from the germline V gene are SQVTM and ANQGSEA. The CDR3 runs 10 residues. CDR3 bases: TGCAACGTTCGCAAAGAGACCCAGTACTTC. Its protein product is CNVRKETQYF.

A few counts support this clonotype. V gene TRBV7-9 combines with J gene TRBJ1-4, with a tentative D call TRBD1 (5 bases). V shed 1 base and J shed 0 bases, with 6 bases lying between them. The CDR3 consists of 15 residues. Germline V gives CDR1 SEHNR, CDR2 FQNEAQ (reference sequence). The CDR3 DNA reads TGTGCCAGCAGCTTAGGGGACCCAACTAATGAAAAACTGTTTTTT. It translates to CASSLGDPTNEKLFF.

This clonotype was picked up a small number of times. This rearrangement joins TRBV20-1 to TRBJ2-7; 7 nucleotides agree with TRBD2. The V and J ends lost 2 bases and 3 bases, in that order; junction bases with no gene match: 10. Germline CDR1 and CDR2: DFQATT and SNEGSKA (reference sequence). This CDR3 has 15 residues. CDR3 sequence (DNA): TGCAGTGCTAGACGAGGACTAGAATCGAACTACGAGCAGTACTTC. Protein product: CSARRGLESNYEQYF.

The count of this clonotype is one. This sequence joins TRBV6-2 or TRBV6-3 and TRBJ1-1, with D maybe TRBD1 (5 bases). CDR3 length: 16 amino acids. Trimming pared 7 bases from V and 3 bases from J, leaving 21 bases between. CDR1 and CDR2 (germline): MNHEY, SVGEGT. The CDR3 region is CASTVGQGGIYTEAFF. CDR3 bases: TGTGCCAGCACCGTCGGGCAGGGCGGAATATACACTGAAGCTTTCTTT.

This clonotype was observed a handful of times. This chain joins TRBV24-1 and TRBJ2-5, with a possible D match to TRBD1 (5 bases). The CDR3 spans 15 residues. Germline assignment: CDR1 KGHDR and CDR2 SFDVKD. Between the trimmed V and J ends, which lost 3 bases and 11 bases, there was a span of 21 bases. The CDR3 nucleotides are TGTGCCACCAGTGATACCAATACAGGTTCTCATGAGCAGTACTTC. Its translation is CATSDTNTGSHEQYF.

The V gene is TRBV5-1, the J gene TRBJ2-2; D is uncertain. The V gene lost 0 bases and the J gene lost 3 bases, with 9 bases spanning the gap. This CDR3 has 15 residues. Germline V lookup: CDR1 SGHRS, CDR2 YFSETQ. The CDR3 DNA follows: TGCGCCAGCAGCTTGGTGTTCACGGACACCGGGGAGCTGTTTTTT. It specifies CASSLVFTDTGELFF.

Regarding this clonotype: A read error may produce the germline difference seen at one junction end. The chain joins TRBV4-1 to TRBJ1-2; possible D gene TRBD1, 5 bases. CDR1 MGHRA and CDR2 YSYEKL come from the germline V gene. The CDR3 length is 15 residues. CDR3 sequence: CACSRAGQVNYGYTF. The CDR3 nucleotides read TGCGCCTGCAGCCGAGCGGGGCAGGTCAACTATGGCTACACCTTC.

This clonotype has more than one count but fewer than ten. V usage is TRBV15 and J usage is TRBJ1-1; D remains unclear. This CDR3 has 12 amino acids. Germline V lookup: CDR1 LNHNV, CDR2 YYDKDF (reference sequence). V was cut by 4 bases and J by 8 bases, with 11 bases left in between. CDR3 residues: CATSTYGLEAFF. Written as DNA, the CDR3 is TGTGCCACCAGCACTTACGGACTGGAAGCTTTCTTT.

The V call is TRBV20-1, the J call TRBJ2-1, with D possibly TRBD2 on 5 matching bases. This CDR3 region has 14 residues. Germline V gene sequence: CDR1 DFQATT, CDR2 SNEGSKA (reference sequence). The germline V and J ends were trimmed by 3 bases and 13 bases, with 22 bases remaining between them. The CDR3 nucleotides are TGCAGTGCTAGGGTTGCGGGTTCTCAAGAGACCCAGTTCTTC. It codes for CSARVAGSQETQFF.

For this clonotype: A much more abundant neighbour one base away suggests this may be a read error. This chain uses TRBV13 with TRBJ2-1; TRBD1 might be the D (6 bases). Trimming took 1 base from V and 13 from J, leaving 23 bases between them. The germline V gene encodes CDR1 PRHDT and CDR2 FYEKMQ (reference sequence). The CDR3 runs to 16 residues. The CDR3 region has the DNA TGTGCCAGCAGCTTAGCCTACGGGACACCACAAGAGACCCAGTTCTTC. It specifies CASSLAYGTPQETQFF.

This chain uses TRBV6-2 or TRBV6-3 with TRBJ1-1, with D hard to call. The V gene's germline CDR1 is MNHEY and CDR2 SVGEGT. This CDR3 comprises 13 residues. V was shortened by 1 base and J by 8 bases, with 11 bases between the two germline ends. The CDR3 loop reads CASSYFSPPEAFF. The CDR3 region has the DNA TGTGCCAGCAGTTACTTCTCCCCTCCGGAAGCTTTCTTT.

This sequence joins TRBV9 and TRBJ1-5, with D possibly matching TRBD1 (5 bases). The CDR3 length is 16 residues. The germline V gene has CDR1 SGDLS and CDR2 YYNGEE. Trimming took off 0 bases at V and 3 bases at J, with 13 bases between the two ends. The CDR3 DNA follows: TGTGCCAGCAGCGTAGCCGCCGACAGCAACAATCAGCCCCAGCATTTT. This codes for CASSVAADSNNQPQHF. Together with reference TRBV9 and TRBJ1-5, the CDR3 gives the full variable domain: DSGVTQTPKHLITATGQRVTLRCSPRSGDLSVYWYQQSLDQGLQFLIQYYNGEERAKGNILERFSAQQFPDLHSELNLSSLELGDSALYFCASSVAADSNNQPQHFGDGTRLSIL.

This clonotype was seen more than once but under ten times. The rearrangement links TRBV20-1 to TRBJ2-3, with 7 nucleotides matching TRBD2. From germline, CDR1 is DFQATT and CDR2 SNEGSKA (reference sequence). Unmatched junction bases numbered 7, after V lost 6 bases and J lost 1 base. This CDR3 is 14 amino acids long. CDR3 residues: CSARDYAGTDTQYF. The CDR3 DNA sequence: TGCAGTGCCCGGGACTATGCAGGCACAGATACGCAGTATTTT.

This chain connects TRBV6-2 or TRBV6-3 to TRBJ2-1, with D maybe TRBD1 (5 bases). Germline CDR1 and CDR2: MNHEY and SVGEGT. Trimming shortened V by 6 bases and J by 6 bases, and 12 bases separated the two germline ends. The CDR3 covers 13 residues. For the CDR3, the DNA is TGTGCCAGCAGCAGGGCTCCATCCAATGAGCAGTTCTTC. This encodes CASSRAPSNEQFF.

The V call is TRBV7-9, the J call TRBJ1-3; maybe TRBD1 (6 bases). This CDR3 contains 15 residues. V dropped 6 bases and J dropped 2 bases, with 14 bases sitting between them. CDR1 and CDR2 (germline): SEHNR, FQNEAQ (reference sequence). CDR3 loop: CASRGTPGAGNTIYF. The CDR3 DNA reads TGTGCCAGCAGGGGGACACCCGGCGCTGGAAACACCATATATTTT.